Below are 8 T cell receptor beta chains sequenced from a single sample in a study of early T cells in non-severe SARS-CoV-2 infection. From the 5' RACE reads, TCRdb called clonotypes with MiXCR, one entry per CDR3 protein. The data contain fewer than 85,000 distinct CDR3 sequences, roughly 13% of them seen just once; the ten biggest clones take up 1.4%. Source material: whole blood. The receptors stem from an adult who was a healthcare worker with PCR-confirmed SARS-CoV-2 infection or an uninfected control (not recorded which).

This sequence joins TRBV18 and TRBJ1-3, with TRBD1 as a possible D gene (6 bases). Trimming removed 4 bases at V and 1 base at J, with 8 bases between. The CDR3 extends over 14 amino acids. The V gene's germline CDR1 is KGHSH and CDR2 LQKENI. The CDR3 spells CASSLQGSGNTIYF. The CDR3 DNA follows: TGTGCCAGCTCACTACAGGGTTCTGGAAACACCATATATTTT.

This clonotype has ten or more counts. The chain recombines TRBV12-3 or TRBV12-4 with TRBJ2-7; the D gene could be TRBD1 or TRBD2 (5 bases each). Deletions cut 4 bases from V and 3 bases from J, with 13 bases between. The length of the CDR3 is 14 residues. Written as DNA, the CDR3 is TGTGCCAGCAGTTCCCCCGGGACGGTCTACGAGCAGTACTTC. As protein: CASSSPGTVYEQYF.

Worth noting for this clonotype: A junction boundary mismatches the germline segment, possibly from a read error. The chain joins TRBV2 to TRBJ2-5; D remains unclear. CDR1 is SNHLY, CDR2 FYNNEI, per germline. This CDR3 spans 11 amino acids. The CDR3 loop is CASRAQGTQYF. The CDR3 bases are TGTGCCAGCAGAGCCCAAGGGACCCAGTACTTC.

The chain employs TRBV20-1 and TRBJ1-2, with unresolved D. Germline values: CDR1 DFQATT, CDR2 SNEGSKA (reference sequence). V was cut by 4 bases and J by 8 bases, with 2 bases left in between. The CDR3 spans 8 residues. The chain's CDR3 is CSATGYTF. CDR3 bases: TGCAGTGCTACCGGCTACACCTTC.

The chain combines TRBV5-1 with TRBJ2-1, with 10 bases lining up with TRBD2. CDR1 is SGHRS and CDR2 is YFSETQ in the germline V gene. V dropped 4 bases and J dropped 5; count of bases not matched to a gene: 6. The CDR3 is 15 amino acids. CDR3 sequence reads: CASSELAGVNNEQFF. As DNA, the CDR3 is TGCGCCAGCAGCGAGCTAGCGGGGGTCAACAATGAGCAGTTCTTC.

This clonotype was detected many times. The rearrangement joins TRBV4-3 to TRBJ1-2; no definite D call. The CDR3 loop spans 16 amino acids. V gave up 0 bases and J gave up 4 bases, with 15 bases separating them. Germline V lookup: CDR1 LGHNA, CDR2 YSLEER. CDR3 amino acids: CASSQDWIGMGYGYTF. The CDR3 nucleotides are TGCGCCAGCAGCCAAGATTGGATAGGGATGGGCTATGGCTACACCTTC.

The V and J genes are TRBV18 and TRBJ1-1; no clear D gene. Looked up from germline, CDR1 is KGHSH and CDR2 is LQKENI. V was cut by 3 bases and J by 7 bases, with 6 bases left in between. This CDR3 spans 11 amino acids. For the CDR3, the DNA is TGTGCCAGCTCACCGGGCGGTGAAGCTTTCTTT. Its protein is CASSPGGEAFF.

The chain is built from TRBV25-1 and TRBJ1-1, with D possibly matching TRBD1 (6 bases). CDR1 and CDR2 from the germline V gene are MGHDK and SYGVNS. This CDR3 region has 14 residues. Between the trimmed V and J ends, which lost 6 bases and 0 bases, there was a span of 11 bases. DNA of the CDR3: TGTGCCAGCAGGAGGGGGGGCTTGAACACTGAAGCTTTCTTT. It is translated as CASRRGGLNTEAFF.